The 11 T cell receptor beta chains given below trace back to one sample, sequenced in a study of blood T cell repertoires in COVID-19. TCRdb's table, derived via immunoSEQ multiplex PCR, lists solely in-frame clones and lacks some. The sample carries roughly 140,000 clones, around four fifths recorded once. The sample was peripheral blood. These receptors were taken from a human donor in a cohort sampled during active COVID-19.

The CDR3, as DNA: TGTGCCAGCAGCACAGTCGGGGGGGCGATTGAAAAACTGTTTTTT. Protein: CASSTVGGAIEKLFF. The chain links TRBV9 to TRBJ1-4, with D perhaps matching TRBD1 (6 bases). CDR3 length equals 15 residues. The V end was cut by 4 bases, the J end by 7 bases, with 17 bases between. In germline, CDR1 is SGDLS, CDR2 YYNGEE.

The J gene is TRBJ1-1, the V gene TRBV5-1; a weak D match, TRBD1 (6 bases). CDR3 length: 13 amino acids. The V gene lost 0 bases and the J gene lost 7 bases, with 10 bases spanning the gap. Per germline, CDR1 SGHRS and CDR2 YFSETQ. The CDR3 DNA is TGCGCCAGCAGCTTGGCCATAGGGGGTGAAGCTTTCTTT. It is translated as CASSLAIGGEAFF. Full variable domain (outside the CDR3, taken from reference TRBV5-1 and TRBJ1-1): KAGVTQTPRYLIKTRGQQVTLSCSPISGHRSVSWYQQTPGQGLQFLFEYFSETQRNKGNFPGRFSGRQFSNSRSEMNVSTLELGDSALYLCASSLAIGGEAFFGQGTRLTVV.

The CDR3 sequence: CASSLASGNNSPLHF. The DNA for the CDR3 is TGTGCCAGCAGCCTTGCTTCGGGGAATAATTCACCCCTCCACTTT. The rearrangement joins TRBV4-2 to TRBJ1-6; no clear D. The CDR3 spans 15 residues. CDR1 is LGHNA, CDR2 YNFKEQ, per germline. V dropped 4 bases and J dropped 5 bases, with 12 bases sitting between them.

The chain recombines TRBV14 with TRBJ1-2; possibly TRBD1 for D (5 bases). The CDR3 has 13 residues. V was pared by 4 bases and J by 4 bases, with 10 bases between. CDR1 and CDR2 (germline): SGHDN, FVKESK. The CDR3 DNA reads TGTGCCAGCAGCCCCGGACACGTCTATGGCTACACCTTC. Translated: CASSPGHVYGYTF.

CDR3 DNA sequence: TGTGCCAGCACCGAGGTGGGACAGGTTTCCCACGAGCAGTACTTC. This gives the protein CASTEVGQVSHEQYF. This chain uses TRBV2 with TRBJ2-7, with 8 bases aligning to TRBD1. The V and J ends lost 7 bases and 5 bases, in that order; junction bases with no gene match: 13. The germline V gene encodes CDR1 SNHLY and CDR2 FYNNEI. This CDR3 region has 15 residues.

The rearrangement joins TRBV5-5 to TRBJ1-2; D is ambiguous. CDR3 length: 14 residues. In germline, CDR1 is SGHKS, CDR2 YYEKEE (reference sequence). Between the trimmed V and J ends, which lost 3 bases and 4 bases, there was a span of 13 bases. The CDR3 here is CASSSGSTGYGYTF. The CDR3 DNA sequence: TGTGCCAGCAGCTCCGGGTCCACTGGCTATGGCTACACCTTC.

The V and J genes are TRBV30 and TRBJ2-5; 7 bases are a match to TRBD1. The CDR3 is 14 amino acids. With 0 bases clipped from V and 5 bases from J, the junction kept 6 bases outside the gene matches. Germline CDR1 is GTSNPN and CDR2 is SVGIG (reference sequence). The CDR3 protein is CAWSVDRVYETQYF. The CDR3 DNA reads TGTGCCTGGAGTGTAGACAGGGTATACGAGACCCAGTACTTC.

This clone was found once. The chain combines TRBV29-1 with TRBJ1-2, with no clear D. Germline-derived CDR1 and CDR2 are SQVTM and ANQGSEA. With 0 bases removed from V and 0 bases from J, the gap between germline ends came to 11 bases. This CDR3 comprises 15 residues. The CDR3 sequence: CSVEEGTPTNYGYTF. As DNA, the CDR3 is TGCAGCGTTGAAGAGGGCACCCCAACTAACTATGGCTACACCTTC.

The CDR3 loop reads CAIRPTTGTGNTIYF. The CDR3 DNA reads as TGTGCCATCAGACCCACGACAGGGACTGGAAACACCATATATTTT. This sequence joins TRBV10-3 and TRBJ1-3; 7 nucleotides match TRBD1. The CDR3 spans 15 residues. Germline lookup yields CDR1 ENHRY and CDR2 SYGVKD. V shed 6 bases and J 2 bases; nucleotides not matched to a gene: 7.

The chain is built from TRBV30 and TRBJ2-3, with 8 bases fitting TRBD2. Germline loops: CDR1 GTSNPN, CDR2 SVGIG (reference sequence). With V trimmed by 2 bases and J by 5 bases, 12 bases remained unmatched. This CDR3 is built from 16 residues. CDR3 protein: CAWSPPPQRGLDTQYF. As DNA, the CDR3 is TGTGCCTGGAGTCCCCCCCCTCAGCGGGGGTTAGATACGCAGTATTTT.

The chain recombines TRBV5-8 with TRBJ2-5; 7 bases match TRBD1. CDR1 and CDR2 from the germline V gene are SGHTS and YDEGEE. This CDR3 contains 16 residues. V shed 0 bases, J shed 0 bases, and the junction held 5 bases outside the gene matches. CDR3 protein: CASSLGGTAYQETQYF. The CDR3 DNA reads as TGTGCCAGCAGCTTGGGAGGGACAGCCTACCAAGAGACCCAGTACTTC.